The 32 T cell receptor beta chains presented below share a single source sample, sequenced in a study of technical replicates of blood from several donors. Sequencing was performed with immunoSEQ multiplex PCR; in TCRdb, only in-frame clones are kept and a portion is missing. The data contain approximately 13,000 clones, about 76% of them singletons. Sequencing was performed on PBMCs. These receptors originate from a human donor in good health.

The chain combines TRBV4-1 with TRBJ2-1, with 9 bases that match TRBD1. The V segment lost 0 bases and the J segment 5 bases; nucleotides outside the gene matches: 8. Per the germline V gene, CDR1 is MGHRA and CDR2 is YSYEKL. The CDR3 consists of 17 residues. The CDR3 loop is CASSQDLGTGSNNEQFF. CDR3 nucleotide sequence: TGCGCCAGCAGCCAAGATCTGGGGACAGGGTCAAACAATGAGCAGTTCTTC.

This clone is a singleton in its sample. The chain employs TRBV27 and TRBJ2-1; no clear D. V shed 4 bases and J shed 5 bases, with 15 bases lying between them. Germline CDR1 and CDR2: MNHEY and SMNVEV (reference sequence). This CDR3 has 15 residues. CDR3: CASSSPVNGHNEQFF. The CDR3 DNA follows: TGTGCCAGCAGTTCCCCGGTTAATGGGCACAATGAGCAGTTCTTC.

This clone was seen only a few times. The chain carries TRBV2 and TRBJ1-1; 7 positions agree with TRBD1. The V and J ends lost 7 bases and 4 bases, in that order; junction bases with no gene match: 6. Germline lookup yields CDR1 SNHLY and CDR2 FYNNEI. The CDR3 spans 13 residues. CDR3 nucleotides: TGTGCCAGCACGGACAGGCCGAGCACTGAAGCTTTCTTT. This gives the protein CASTDRPSTEAFF.

The chain links TRBV11-3 to TRBJ1-1; D gene ambiguous. V was trimmed by 2 bases and J by 1 base, leaving 5 bases between them. The CDR3 is 13 residues long. Germline V gives CDR1 SGHNT, CDR2 YENEEA. CDR3 protein: CASSLQENTEAFF. The CDR3 nucleotides are TGTGCCAGCAGCTTACAGGAGAACACTGAAGCTTTCTTT.

This clone was seen more than once but under ten times. V usage is TRBV29-1 and J usage is TRBJ2-3; TRBD1 matches at 9 bases. J was trimmed by 3 bases and V by 6 bases; bases with no gene match: 10. From germline, CDR1 is SQVTM and CDR2 ANQGSEA. This CDR3 is built from 15 residues. In DNA, the CDR3 is TGCAGCGTGAAGCGACAGGGGGGCGAGACAGATACGCAGTATTTT. As protein: CSVKRQGGETDTQYF.

This sequence joins TRBV9 and TRBJ2-5; TRBD1 aligns across 10 bases. After removal of 4 bases from V and 5 bases from J, the junction contained 5 bases not matched to a gene. The germline CDR1 and CDR2 sequences are SGDLS and YYNGEE. The CDR3 runs 14 residues. The CDR3 sequence: CASSLRQGAETQYF. CDR3 nucleotides: TGTGCCAGCAGCTTGCGACAGGGGGCCGAGACCCAGTACTTC.

The gene calls are TRBV7-6 and TRBJ2-7, with 13 bases matching TRBD2. Germline CDR1 reads SGHVS; CDR2 reads FNYEAQ. Germline trimming cut 6 bases from V and 5 bases from J; bases unmatched to any gene: 7. The length of the CDR3 is 15 residues. The DNA for the CDR3 is TGTGCCAGCAGTCAAAATGGACTAGCGGGAGACGAGCAGTACTTC. This sequence encodes CASSQNGLAGDEQYF.

This chain connects TRBV28 to TRBJ2-7; 7 bases align to TRBD1. The CDR3 is 13 residues long. Germline V gene data show CDR1 as MDHEN and CDR2 as SYDVKM. With V trimmed by 6 bases and J by 5 bases, 7 bases remained unmatched. The CDR3 DNA is TGTGCCAGCAGCGAGACAGGGCTCCACGAGCAGTACTTC. Translation: CASSETGLHEQYF.

J is TRBJ2-7 and V is TRBV4-2, with 7 positions matching TRBD2. Germline-derived CDR1 and CDR2 are LGHNA and YNFKEQ. The V segment lost 1 base and the J segment 5 bases; nucleotides outside the gene matches: 11. This CDR3 has 16 amino acids. The CDR3 nucleotides read TGTGCCAGCAGCCAAGTGGGTGGACTAGGGTACCACGAGCAGTACTTC. This codes for CASSQVGGLGYHEQYF.

The rearrangement uses TRBV6-1 and TRBJ2-1; the match to TRBD2 covers 11 bases. This CDR3 has 15 amino acids. Germline loops: CDR1 MNHNS, CDR2 SASEGT. V shed 7 bases and J 5 bases; nucleotides not matched to a gene: 7. This CDR3 reads CASTSGTSGNNEQFF. The CDR3 bases are TGTGCCAGCACCTCCGGGACTAGCGGAAACAATGAGCAGTTCTTC.

The chain employs TRBV7-6 and TRBJ2-5; 8 positions match TRBD1. The germline V gene encodes CDR1 SGHVS and CDR2 FNYEAQ. This CDR3 has 14 amino acids. Trimming cost V 3 bases and J 4 bases; bases outside gene matches: 4. This CDR3 is CASSLDRAAETQYF. DNA of the CDR3: TGTGCCAGCAGCTTGGACAGGGCAGCAGAGACCCAGTACTTC. Full variable domain (missing parts from reference TRBV7-6 and TRBJ2-5): GAGVSQSPRYKVTKRGQDVALRCDPISGHVSLYWYRQALGQGPEFLTYFNYEAQQDKSGLPNDRFSAERPEGSISTLTIQRTEQRDSAMYRCASSLDRAAETQYFGPGTRLLVL.

The CDR3 loop reads CASSESPTVWAEAFF. CDR3 nucleotide sequence: TGTGCCAGCAGTGAAAGCCCTACAGTATGGGCTGAAGCTTTCTTT. The gene calls are TRBV2 and TRBJ1-1; D is unclear. Germline CDR1 and CDR2: SNHLY and FYNNEI. The germline V and J ends were trimmed by 2 bases and 6 bases, with 16 bases remaining between them. The CDR3 extends over 15 amino acids.

V is TRBV2 and J is TRBJ1-5; TRBD1 matches 7 bases. There are 15 residues in the CDR3. V was clipped by 6 bases and J by 0 bases; unmatched bases: 5. Germline assignment: CDR1 SNHLY and CDR2 FYNNEI. CDR3 in amino acids: CASSQQGTSNQPQHF. For the CDR3, the DNA is TGTGCCAGCAGCCAACAGGGGACTAGCAATCAGCCCCAGCATTTT.

The chain joins TRBV2 to TRBJ2-2; 16 bases are shared with TRBD2. V dropped 6 bases and J dropped 6; count of bases not matched to a gene: 4. The V gene's germline CDR1 is SNHLY and CDR2 FYNNEI. The CDR3 runs to 16 residues. Written as DNA, the CDR3 is TGTGCCAGCAGAGTCGGGACTAGCGGGAGGGCCGGGGAGCTGTTTTTT. Its protein is CASRVGTSGRAGELFF.

This clone was counted between two and nine times. The rearrangement joins TRBV5-1 to TRBJ1-1; 9 nucleotides line up with TRBD1. The CDR3 covers 16 residues. V lost 4 bases, J lost 4 bases, and 11 bases stayed unmatched. The germline V gene has CDR1 SGHRS and CDR2 YFSETQ. The DNA of the CDR3 is TGCGCCAGCAGCGACGCGCGACAGGGGGTGACCACTGAAGCTTTCTTT. Translated, it gives CASSDARQGVTTEAFF.

This chain joins TRBV11-2 and TRBJ2-7; weak D call: TRBD1 (5 bases). Germline assignment: CDR1 SGHAT and CDR2 FQNNGV. V dropped 1 base and J dropped 3 bases, with 10 bases sitting between them. The CDR3 runs to 14 residues. The chain's CDR3 is CASSLAQGSYEQYF. The CDR3 DNA follows: TGTGCCAGCAGCTTAGCCCAGGGAAGCTACGAGCAGTACTTC.

The gene calls are TRBV27 and TRBJ1-5; a weak D match, TRBD1 (5 bases). The CDR3 spans 12 residues. The V end lost 4 bases, the J end lost 10 bases, and 11 bases lay between the germline ends. In germline, CDR1 is MNHEY, CDR2 SMNVEV (reference sequence). CDR3 in DNA: TGTGCCAGCAGTTCCCTTCAGGGACCCCAGCATTTT. This sequence encodes CASSSLQGPQHF.

The rearrangement joins TRBV25-1 to TRBJ2-1; D may be TRBD2 (5 bases). CDR1 is MGHDK and CDR2 is SYGVNS in the germline V gene. Trimming cost V 3 bases and J 2 bases, with 11 bases left between them. The CDR3 spans 15 residues. The chain's CDR3 is CASSDGLSPYNEQFF. The CDR3 coding sequence is TGTGCCAGCAGTGATGGACTTTCCCCCTACAATGAGCAGTTCTTC.

The chain uses TRBV5-1 and TRBJ2-2, with TRBD1 identical over 9 bases. Germline assignment: CDR1 SGHRS and CDR2 YFSETQ. The CDR3 consists of 16 residues. Unmatched junction bases numbered 3, after V lost 0 bases and J lost 3 bases. The CDR3 DNA follows: TGCGCCAGCAGCTTGGGACAGGGGGGTCACACCGGGGAGCTGTTTTTT. It yields the protein CASSLGQGGHTGELFF.

This sequence joins TRBV28 and TRBJ1-2, with 10 positions matching TRBD1. The J segment lost 6 bases and the V segment lost 6 bases, leaving 10 bases of the junction unmatched. The germline gives CDR1 MDHEN, CDR2 SYDVKM. This CDR3 region has 15 residues. The CDR3 loop reads CASSSTGTGVNGYTF. Written as DNA, the CDR3 is TGTGCCAGCAGCTCGACCGGGACAGGGGTTAATGGCTACACCTTC.

The gene calls are TRBV5-5 and TRBJ1-1; 8 bases agree with TRBD1. The CDR3 sequence is 15 residues long. The V segment lost 4 bases and the J segment 4 bases; nucleotides outside the gene matches: 9. Germline values: CDR1 SGHKS, CDR2 YYEKEE (reference sequence). The CDR3 protein is CASSALQGAPTEAFF. The CDR3 DNA is TGTGCCAGCAGCGCACTCCAGGGGGCCCCCACTGAAGCTTTCTTT.

This clone was counted only a few times. This chain joins TRBV27 and TRBJ2-7; tentatively, D is TRBD1 (5 bases). Germline CDR1 and CDR2: MNHEY and SMNVEV (reference sequence). The CDR3 totals 13 residues. The germline V and J ends were trimmed by 3 bases and 3 bases, with 9 bases remaining between them. The CDR3 coding sequence is TGTGCCAGCAGTTTGGGCAGGGACTACGAGCAGTACTTC. It codes for CASSLGRDYEQYF.

V is TRBV10-3 and J is TRBJ1-4; 7 bases map to TRBD1. Trimming removed 3 bases from V and 7 bases from J; junction bases left unmatched: 8. The CDR3 is 15 residues long. The germline V gene encodes CDR1 ENHRY and CDR2 SYGVKD. The CDR3 DNA sequence: TGTGCCATCAGTGACCCGGTAGGGGGCTCTGAAAAACTGTTTTTT. It yields the protein CAISDPVGGSEKLFF.

CDR3 sequence: CASSLGGGANEQFF. Here the CDR3 DNA reads TGTGCCAGCAGCTTGGGGGGGGGAGCCAATGAGCAGTTCTTC. The chain carries TRBV5-6 and TRBJ2-1; 7 bases align to TRBD2. The CDR3 length is 14 residues. Germline assignment: CDR1 SGHDT and CDR2 YYEEEE. V gave up 0 bases and J gave up 6 bases; unmatched junction bases: 3.

This clone was counted a few times. The chain links TRBV4-2 to TRBJ1-1; 8 bases fit TRBD1. The germline CDR1 and CDR2 sequences are LGHNA and YNFKEQ. Trimming cost V 1 base and J 0 bases; bases outside gene matches: 1. There are 15 residues in the CDR3. CDR3 in amino acids: CASSQGTGMNTEAFF. In DNA, the CDR3 is TGTGCCAGCAGCCAAGGGACAGGGATGAACACTGAAGCTTTCTTT.

The V call is TRBV7-2, the J call TRBJ2-7, with D tentatively TRBD2 (6 bases). V lost 5 bases to trimming and J lost 4 bases, with 18 bases between them. Germline V gives CDR1 SGHTA, CDR2 FQGNSA. The CDR3 covers 15 residues. CDR3 protein: CASSPSPGEGYEQYF. The CDR3 region has the DNA TGTGCCAGCAGCCCATCCCCGGGGGAAGGGTACGAGCAGTACTTC. The full variable domain, in which reference TRBV7-2 and TRBJ2-7 provide the parts outside the CDR3, is GAGVSQSPSNKVTEKGKDVELRCDPISGHTALYWYRQSLGQGLEFLIYFQGNSAPDKSGLPSDRFSAERTGGSVSTLTIQRTQQEDSAVYLCASSPSPGEGYEQYFGPGTRLTVT.

This clone has more than one count but fewer than ten. The rearrangement uses TRBV19 and TRBJ1-1; D gene uncertain. This CDR3 comprises 15 residues. V lost 2 bases and J lost 1, with 11 bases in between. Germline V gives CDR1 LNHDA, CDR2 SQIVND (reference sequence). CDR3 protein: CASSINAESNTEAFF. In DNA form, the CDR3 reads TGTGCCAGTAGTATAAATGCAGAATCGAACACTGAAGCTTTCTTT. Based on the CDR3 plus reference TRBV19 and TRBJ1-1, the full variable domain is DGGITQSPKYLFRKEGQNVTLSCEQNLNHDAMYWYRQDPGQGLRLIYYSQIVNDFQKGDIAEGYSVSREKKESFPLTVTSAQKNPTAFYLCASSINAESNTEAFFGQGTRLTVV.

In this sample, this clone turned up a few times. The J gene is TRBJ1-1, the V gene TRBV10-3, with D possibly matching TRBD1 (5 bases). The CDR3 totals 13 residues. Germline V lookup: CDR1 ENHRY, CDR2 SYGVKD. Trimming pared 4 bases from V and 6 bases from J, leaving 12 bases between. CDR3 DNA sequence: TGTGCCATCAGTGGGAACAGGATCCCTGAAGCTTTCTTT. Amino acid sequence: CAISGNRIPEAFF.

The genes are TRBV29-1 and TRBJ2-3, with D possibly being TRBD1 (5 bases). Germline V CDR1 and CDR2: SQVTM, ANQGSEA. V lost 2 bases and J 1 base, leaving 16 bases between the germline ends. This CDR3 spans 16 amino acids. The CDR3 coding sequence is TGCAGCGTTGAATCGGGTTGGAGCAGGGGCACAGATACGCAGTATTTT. Its translation is CSVESGWSRGTDTQYF.

This chain links TRBV5-1 with TRBJ2-2; 9 bases fit TRBD2. Germline V lookup: CDR1 SGHRS, CDR2 YFSETQ. J gave up 1 base and V 5 bases, and 0 bases lay outside the gene matches. The CDR3 is 14 residues long. CDR3 in amino acids: CASRTSGNTGELFF. In DNA, the CDR3 is TGCGCCAGCAGGACTAGCGGGAACACCGGGGAGCTGTTTTTT.

The V call is TRBV2, the J call TRBJ2-7, with 12 positions matching TRBD2. V was pared by 5 bases and J by 3 bases, with 14 bases of the junction left unmatched. The CDR3 contains 18 residues. Per the germline V gene, CDR1 is SNHLY and CDR2 is FYNNEI. The chain's CDR3 is CASSPPPRTSGEGYEQYF. The CDR3 DNA is TGTGCCAGCAGTCCTCCGCCTCGGACTAGCGGGGAAGGCTACGAGCAGTACTTC.

This sequence joins TRBV5-5 and TRBJ1-1; D is ambiguous. The germline V gene encodes CDR1 SGHKS and CDR2 YYEKEE (reference sequence). V was cut by 0 bases and J by 3 bases, with 12 bases left in between. CDR3 size: 15 residues. The CDR3 region is CASSLAWGGYTEAFF. For the CDR3, the DNA is TGTGCCAGCAGCTTGGCATGGGGAGGGTACACTGAAGCTTTCTTT.